The 18 T cell receptor beta chains reported below all come from one sample, sequenced in a study of blood T cell repertoires in COVID-19 (dated by TCRdb to 2020 to 2022). The method was the immunoSEQ multiplex PCR assay. Held by TCRdb, this immuneACCESS table contains in-frame sequences only and omits some clones. Under half of the omission traces to an unresolved V gene where checked; the cause of the rest is unknown. Across this sample there are a few hundred thousand clones, with 75% to 85% seen only once. Together, the top ten hold about 9.3% of the sample. The sample consisted of PBMCs or T cells enriched from blood (not recorded which). The receptors come from a man aged 40-50 years who had recovered from COVID-19.

The rearrangement uses TRBV6-5 and TRBJ2-1; the match to TRBD2 covers 7 bases. V gave up 6 bases and J gave up 4 bases; unmatched junction bases: 6. The CDR3 covers 14 residues. Germline V gene lookup returns CDR1 MNHEY and CDR2 SVGAGI. This CDR3 is CASSQVRGYNEQFF. CDR3 DNA sequence: TGTGCCAGCAGCCAAGTGCGGGGGTACAATGAGCAGTTCTTC.

The rearrangement links TRBV19 to TRBJ2-7; the match to TRBD2 covers 9 bases. The CDR3 is 15 amino acids. J lost 0 bases, V lost 5 bases, and 5 bases had no gene match. Germline loops: CDR1 LNHDA, CDR2 SQIVND (reference sequence). The CDR3 sequence is CASSLTSGYSYEQYF. In nucleotides, the CDR3 is TGTGCCAGTAGTCTGACTAGCGGATACTCCTACGAGCAGTACTTC.

This clone has just one count. Written as DNA, the CDR3 is TGTGCCAGCTCACCGCGACTAGCGGTCTTGGACGTTGAGCAGTTCTTC. As protein: CASSPRLAVLDVEQFF. The chain links TRBV18 to TRBJ2-1, with 9 bases that match TRBD2. The germline V gene encodes CDR1 KGHSH and CDR2 LQKENI. The CDR3 has 16 residues. J gave up 9 bases and V 3 bases, and 12 bases lay outside the gene matches.

The rearrangement uses TRBV2 and TRBJ2-7, with 12 bases lining up with TRBD1. This CDR3 is built from 15 residues. V lost 10 bases and J lost 2; bases outside the gene matches: 9. Germline V gene lookup returns CDR1 SNHLY and CDR2 FYNNEI. The CDR3 DNA is TGTGCCACTCAAAAAGGGGACAGGGGGCCCTACGAGCAGTACTTC. This encodes CATQKGDRGPYEQYF.

This clone appeared once. The chain recombines TRBV20-1 with TRBJ2-3, with a possible D match to TRBD2 (5 bases). In germline, CDR1 is DFQATT, CDR2 SNEGSKA (reference sequence). V lost 6 bases to trimming and J lost 11 bases, with 15 bases between them. This CDR3 spans 11 amino acids. The CDR3 protein is CSAPSLTKQYF. The CDR3 nucleotides are TGCAGTGCCCCTAGCCTTACGAAGCAGTATTTT.

In its sample, this clone was seen a few times. The chain recombines TRBV19 with TRBJ1-1; D ambiguous. CDR3 length equals 12 residues. CDR1 is LNHDA and CDR2 is SQIVND in the germline V gene (reference sequence). The ends were cut back, 7 bases at V and 1 base at J, with 7 bases in the middle. The CDR3: CASTPGNTEAFF. CDR3 sequence (DNA): TGTGCCAGTACCCCCGGGAACACTGAAGCTTTCTTT. The full variable domain, completed using reference TRBV19 and TRBJ1-1, is DGGITQSPKYLFRKEGQNVTLSCEQNLNHDAMYWYRQDPGQGLRLIYYSQIVNDFQKGDIAEGYSVSREKKESFPLTVTSAQKNPTAFYLCASTPGNTEAFFGQGTRLTVV.

This clone has more than one count but fewer than ten. CDR3 DNA: TGTGCCTGGAGTGAGGGTGGGGAAGCGGCCGGGTGGACCGGGGAGCTGTTTTTT. This gives the protein CAWSEGGEAAGWTGELFF. The chain couples TRBV30 to TRBJ2-2, with D perhaps TRBD2 (5 bases). Trimming pared 1 base from V and 5 bases from J, leaving 23 bases between. The CDR3 contains 18 residues. The germline CDR1 and CDR2 sequences are GTSNPN and SVGIG (reference sequence).

The rearrangement links TRBV29-1 to TRBJ2-7; 9 nucleotides agree with TRBD2. Germline-derived CDR1 and CDR2 are SQVTM and ANQGSEA. CDR3 length equals 13 residues. The J segment lost 6 bases and the V segment lost 7 bases, leaving 10 bases of the junction unmatched. The CDR3 here is CSATSGKKGEQYF. Here the CDR3 DNA reads TGCAGCGCGACTAGCGGAAAAAAAGGCGAGCAGTACTTC.

A note on this clone: The same CDR3 arises from other DNA sequences in this sample as well. This chain uses TRBV24-1 with TRBJ2-2; D is ambiguous. V dropped 10 bases and J dropped 1 base, with 6 bases sitting between them. This CDR3 has 12 residues. The V gene's germline CDR1 is KGHDR and CDR2 SFDVKD. The CDR3 here is CATSGNTGELFF. The CDR3 region has the DNA TGTGCCACGTCAGGGAACACCGGGGAGCTGTTTTTT.

This clone appeared once. V and J are TRBV6-5 and TRBJ1-5; no firm D call. The CDR3 loop spans 15 amino acids. CDR1 MNHEY and CDR2 SVGAGI come from the germline V gene. Trimming removed 0 bases from V and 2 bases from J, with 8 bases in between. The DNA for the CDR3 is TGTGCCAGCAGTTACTCGACTGGAGGCAATCAGCCCCAGCATTTT. Translated, it gives CASSYSTGGNQPQHF.

This clone has a handful of counts. This sequence joins TRBV18 and TRBJ1-3; D is ambiguous. Germline values: CDR1 KGHSH, CDR2 LQKENI. This CDR3 comprises 14 residues. Trimming took off 5 bases at V and 1 base at J, with 9 bases between the two ends. CDR3: CASSSSSSGNTIYF. The CDR3 coding sequence is TGTGCCAGCTCATCTTCCAGTTCTGGAAACACCATATATTTT. Full variable domain (outside the CDR3, taken from reference TRBV18 and TRBJ1-3): NAGVMQNPRHLVRRRGQEARLRCSPMKGHSHVYWYRQLPEEGLKFMVYLQKENIIDESGMPKERFSAEFPKEGPSILRIQQVVRGDSAAYFCASSSSSSGNTIYFGEGSWLTVV.

J is TRBJ1-1 and V is TRBV5-4; weak D call: TRBD1 (5 bases). CDR1 is SGHNT and CDR2 is YYREEE in the germline V gene (reference sequence). The CDR3 length is 16 residues. V was pared by 5 bases and J by 5 bases, with 22 bases between. For the CDR3, the DNA is TGTGCCAGCAGTCTTGGGACCGTCTACGGGGGGACTGAAGCTTTCTTT. Its protein product is CASSLGTVYGGTEAFF. Supplemented by reference TRBV5-4 and TRBJ1-1, the full variable domain reads ETGVTQSPTHLIKTRGQQVTLRCSSQSGHNTVSWYQQALGQGPQFIFQYYREEENGRGNFPPRFSGLQFPNYSSELNVNALELDDSALYLCASSLGTVYGGTEAFFGQGTRLTVV.

This chain joins TRBV18 and TRBJ1-1; 7 positions agree with TRBD1. CDR3 size: 14 residues. Germline CDR1 KGHSH, CDR2 LQKENI. The trim removed 3 bases at V and 5 bases at J, leaving 6 bases unmatched. The CDR3 spells CASSPYRGGTEAFF. DNA of the CDR3: TGTGCCAGCTCACCTTACAGGGGTGGAACTGAAGCTTTCTTT.

V and J are TRBV2 and TRBJ1-2; D possibly corresponds to TRBD1 (5 bases). Germline CDR1 and CDR2: SNHLY and FYNNEI. Trimming took 8 bases from V and 2 from J, leaving 18 bases between them. This CDR3 has 15 residues. In DNA, the CDR3 is TGTGCCAGCGATGGGGGGGTAGCGAGAAACTATGGCTACACCTTC. Amino acid sequence: CASDGGVARNYGYTF. The whole variable domain, remainder taken from reference TRBV2 and TRBJ1-2, is EPEVTQTPSHQVTQMGQEVILRCVPISNHLYFYWYRQILGQKVEFLVSFYNNEISEKSEIFDDQFSVERPDGSNFTLKIRSTKLEDSAMYFCASDGGVARNYGYTFGSGTRLTVV.

The chain has TRBV19 and TRBJ1-2; 7 nucleotides match TRBD1. J gave up 7 bases and V 7 bases, and 3 bases lay outside the gene matches. This CDR3 is built from 11 residues. Germline V gene data show CDR1 as LNHDA and CDR2 as SQIVND (reference sequence). The DNA of the CDR3 is TGTGCCAGTATGAGGGGGCTTGGCTACACCTTC. Encoded protein: CASMRGLGYTF.

The chain combines TRBV5-4 with TRBJ2-2, with 8 bases matching TRBD2. The junction had 9 bases not matched to a gene; V was cut back by 7 bases and J by 4 bases. Germline V gene lookup returns CDR1 SGHNT and CDR2 YYREEE (reference sequence). The CDR3 sequence is 15 residues long. For the CDR3, the DNA is TGTGCCAGCCGCGGACGGGAGGGGTCCACCGGGGAGCTGTTTTTT. Amino acids: CASRGREGSTGELFF.

V gene TRBV9 combines with J gene TRBJ2-7, with 11 bases fitting TRBD1. Germline CDR1 reads SGDLS; CDR2 reads YYNGEE. The CDR3 contains 14 residues. J gave up 7 bases and V 4 bases, and 7 bases lay outside the gene matches. The CDR3 nucleotides read TGTGCCAGCAGCCCTAGGACAGGGGGCGGTGAGCAGTACTTC. It specifies CASSPRTGGGEQYF.

V gene TRBV7-9 combines with J gene TRBJ1-6, with 7 bases fitting TRBD1. Germline trimming cut 5 bases from V and 10 bases from J; bases unmatched to any gene: 14. Per the germline V gene, CDR1 is SEHNR and CDR2 is FQNEAQ (reference sequence). The CDR3 length is 16 residues. The CDR3 nucleotides read TGTGCCAGCAGCGCGCAAGGACAGGTGGGGCGGTCACCCCTCCACTTT. Translating gives CASSAQGQVGRSPLHF.